This paragraph reports one TCR beta chain. The antigen is not known. In the ViraFEST assay, antigen-specific CD4+ clonotypes were identified by expansion after peptide-pool stimulation. Cells that had been cultured for roughly ten days were the source of isolated CD4+ T cells. Nucleocapsid antibody tests were negative, and the vaccine recipients had no prior SARS-CoV-2 infection. A density of about 1.8 million PBMC per well was used; these cells were cultured with about 9.1 IU/ml IL-2 and roughly 10 ug/ml peptides. A half-volume exchange with IL-2 medium occurred on days 3 and 7. CDR3 size: 13 residues. Germline V gene lookup returns CDR1 LGHNA and CDR2 YSLEER. V lost 0 bases and J lost 8, with 8 bases in between. TCRdb's table, derived via immunoSEQ multiplex PCR, lists solely in-frame clones and lacks some. The sample records about 61,000 clones, around 81% being singletons. This specimen comes from a study of vaccination effects on CD4 cells after COVID-19.

The study, taken as a whole, reports: Infection- and vaccine-induced clones contracted markedly late after vaccination.

Specimen: CD4+ T cells from PBMCs cultured with HCoV-229E spike peptides, collected before COVID-19 vaccination. This sequence joins TRBV4-3 and TRBJ2-4; TRBD1 might be the D (6 bases). This clonotype was sampled from a human donor who received a COVID-19 vaccine. The chain's CDR3 is CASSQEKGDIQYF. The CDR3 DNA reads TGCGCCAGCAGCCAAGAGAAGGGGGACATTCAGTACTTC.